Listed below are T cell receptor beta chains from one sample, sequenced in a study of human T cells and chemical hapten exposure. TCRdb reprocessed the RACE reads with MiXCR, giving one entry per CDR3 protein. Here the sample spans about 380,000 distinct CDR3 sequences, 5.1% being singletons. The input for sequencing was whole blood, taken in connection with sensitization to the hapten diphenylcyclopropenone (DPC). All receptors derive from a woman between 50 and 59 years old with alopecia areata. Some clones in this sample may be carry-over from other donors' samples. Each CDR3 is given with its conserved first and last residue. The order of the fields is clone size, J gene, V gene, D gene, CDR3 DNA, CDR3 protein. D genes are given only for firm matches. Not all rows give a size; the values are once, few, many and, for expanded clones, a class.

clone_size: NA
j_call: TRBJ1-6
v_call: TRBV28
d_call: NA
cdr3_nt: TGTGCCAGCAGCCTTGGGGCCCTCCACTTT
cdr3_aa: CASSLGALHF

clone_size: many
j_call: TRBJ2-4
v_call: TRBV4-2
d_call: TRBD2
cdr3_nt: TGTGCCAGCAGCCAAGTGAGAGCGGGAGTTGGGGCATGGGACAAAAACATTCAGTACTTC
cdr3_aa: CASSQVRAGVGAWDKNIQYF

clone_size: few
j_call: TRBJ2-1
v_call: TRBV18
d_call: NA
cdr3_nt: TGTGCCAGCTCACGGCAGGTAGAAGGACATGAGCAGTTCTTC
cdr3_aa: CASSRQVEGHEQFF

clone_size: many
j_call: TRBJ2-5
v_call: TRBV6-6
d_call: TRBD2
cdr3_nt: TGTGCCAGCAGCCAAGGGACTAGCGGGAGGGGAGAGACCCAGTACTTC
cdr3_aa: CASSQGTSGRGETQYF

clone_size: few
j_call: TRBJ1-2
v_call: TRBV29-1
d_call: NA
cdr3_nt: TGCAGCGTTGGGGCCCTGCACTATGGCTACACCTTC
cdr3_aa: CSVGALHYGYTF

clone_size: many
j_call: TRBJ2-1
v_call: TRBV25-1
d_call: NA
cdr3_nt: TGTGCCAGCAGGTCCTGGTCGGATGAGCAGTTCTTC
cdr3_aa: CASRSWSDEQFF

clone_size: few
j_call: TRBJ1-2
v_call: TRBV12-3/TRBV12-4
d_call: TRBD1
cdr3_nt: TGTGCCAGCAGACAGGGGGACTATGGCTACACCTTC
cdr3_aa: CASRQGDYGYTF

clone_size: many
j_call: TRBJ2-4
v_call: TRBV29-1
d_call: TRBD1
cdr3_nt: TGCAGCGTTGCCGGGACAGGGGGACTGGGGAACATTCAGTACTTC
cdr3_aa: CSVAGTGGLGNIQYF

clone_size: many
j_call: TRBJ1-4
v_call: TRBV12-3/TRBV12-4
d_call: TRBD1
cdr3_nt: TGTGCCAGCACTTCAATTACAGGGGCGGATGAAAAACTGTTTTTT
cdr3_aa: CASTSITGADEKLFF

clone_size: many
j_call: TRBJ2-4
v_call: TRBV9
d_call: NA
cdr3_nt: TGTGCCAGCAGCGTAAGCCTAGCCAAAAACATTCAGTACTTC
cdr3_aa: CASSVSLAKNIQYF

clone_size: few
j_call: TRBJ1-3
v_call: TRBV4-2
d_call: NA
cdr3_nt: TGTGCCAGCAGCCAAGAACAGCTGACAGTTGGAAACACCATATATTTT
cdr3_aa: CASSQEQLTVGNTIYF

clone_size: many
j_call: TRBJ2-2
v_call: TRBV29-1
d_call: NA
cdr3_nt: TGCAGCGTTGTCTCCGGGAACACCGGGGAGCTGTTTTTT
cdr3_aa: CSVVSGNTGELFF

clone_size: many
j_call: TRBJ2-3
v_call: TRBV5-5
d_call: NA
cdr3_nt: TGTGCCAGCAGCTTTGGGGGGAGTGGAGGAACAGATACGCAGTATTTT
cdr3_aa: CASSFGGSGGTDTQYF

clone_size: NA
j_call: TRBJ2-7
v_call: TRBV30
d_call: NA
cdr3_nt: TGTGCCTGGAGTGTAAACTTCTCCTACGAGCAGTACTTC
cdr3_aa: CAWSVNFSYEQYF